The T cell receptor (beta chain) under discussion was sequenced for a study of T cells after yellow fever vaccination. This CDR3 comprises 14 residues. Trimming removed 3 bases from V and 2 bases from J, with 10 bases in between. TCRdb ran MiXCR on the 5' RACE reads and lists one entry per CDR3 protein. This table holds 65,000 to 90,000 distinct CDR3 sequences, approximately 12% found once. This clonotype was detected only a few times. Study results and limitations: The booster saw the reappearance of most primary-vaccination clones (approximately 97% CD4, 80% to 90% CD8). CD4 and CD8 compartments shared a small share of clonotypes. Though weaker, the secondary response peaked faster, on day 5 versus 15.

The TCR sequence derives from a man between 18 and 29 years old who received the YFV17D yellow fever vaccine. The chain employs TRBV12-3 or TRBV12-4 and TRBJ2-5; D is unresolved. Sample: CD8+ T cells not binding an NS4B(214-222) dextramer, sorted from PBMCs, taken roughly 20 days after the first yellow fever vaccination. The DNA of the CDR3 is TGTGCCAGCAGTTTGTCGGAGAGACAAGAGACCCAGTACTTC. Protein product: CASSLSERQETQYF.